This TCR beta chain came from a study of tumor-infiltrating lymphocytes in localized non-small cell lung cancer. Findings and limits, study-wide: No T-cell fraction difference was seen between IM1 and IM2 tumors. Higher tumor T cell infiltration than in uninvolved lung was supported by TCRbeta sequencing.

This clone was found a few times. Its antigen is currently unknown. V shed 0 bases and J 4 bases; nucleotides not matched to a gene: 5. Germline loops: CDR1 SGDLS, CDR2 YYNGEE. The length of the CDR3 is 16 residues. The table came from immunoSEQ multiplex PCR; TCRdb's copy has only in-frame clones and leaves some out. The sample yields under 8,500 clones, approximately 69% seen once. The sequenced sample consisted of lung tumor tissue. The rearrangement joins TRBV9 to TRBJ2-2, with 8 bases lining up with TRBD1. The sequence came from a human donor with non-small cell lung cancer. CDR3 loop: CASSVARTGPTGELFF. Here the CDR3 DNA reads TGTGCCAGCAGCGTAGCACGGACAGGGCCCACCGGGGAGCTGTTTTTT.